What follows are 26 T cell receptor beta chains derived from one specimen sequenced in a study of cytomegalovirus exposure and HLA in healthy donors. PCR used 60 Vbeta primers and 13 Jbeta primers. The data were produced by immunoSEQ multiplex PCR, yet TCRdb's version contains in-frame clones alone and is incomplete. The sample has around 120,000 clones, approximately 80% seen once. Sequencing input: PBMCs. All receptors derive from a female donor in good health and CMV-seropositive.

The CDR3 reads CASSSDRVGNEKLFF. The CDR3 nucleotides are TGTGCCAGCTCATCCGATCGTGTCGGTAATGAAAAACTGTTTTTT. The rearrangement joins TRBV18 to TRBJ1-4; D is undetermined. The CDR3 consists of 15 residues. V was shortened by 5 bases and J by 4 bases, with 14 bases between the two germline ends. The germline CDR1 and CDR2 sequences are KGHSH and LQKENI.

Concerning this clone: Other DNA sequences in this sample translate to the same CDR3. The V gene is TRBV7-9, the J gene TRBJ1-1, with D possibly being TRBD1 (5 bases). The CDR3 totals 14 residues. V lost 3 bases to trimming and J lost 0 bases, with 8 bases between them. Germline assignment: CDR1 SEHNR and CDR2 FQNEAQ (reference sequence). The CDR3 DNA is TGTGCCAGCAGCTTGGGGGGATTGAACACTGAAGCTTTCTTT. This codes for CASSLGGLNTEAFF.

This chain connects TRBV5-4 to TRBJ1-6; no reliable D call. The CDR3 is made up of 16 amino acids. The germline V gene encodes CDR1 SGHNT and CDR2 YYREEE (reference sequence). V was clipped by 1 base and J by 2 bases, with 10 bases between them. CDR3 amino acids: CASSLYLSPYNSPLHF. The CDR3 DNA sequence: TGTGCCAGCAGCTTGTATCTGAGCCCCTATAATTCACCCCTCCACTTT.

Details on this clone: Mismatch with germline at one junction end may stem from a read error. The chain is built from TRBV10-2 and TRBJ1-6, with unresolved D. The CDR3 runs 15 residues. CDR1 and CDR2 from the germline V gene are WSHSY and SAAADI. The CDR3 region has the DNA TGCGCCAGCGGTGAGGGAAGGCCGGGAGACTCACCCCTCCACTTT. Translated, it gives CASGEGRPGDSPLHF.

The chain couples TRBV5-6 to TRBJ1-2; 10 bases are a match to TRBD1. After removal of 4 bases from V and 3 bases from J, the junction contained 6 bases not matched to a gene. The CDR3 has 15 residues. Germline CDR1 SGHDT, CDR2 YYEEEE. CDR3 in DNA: TGTGCCAGCAGCCAGACAGGGGGCGTGTACTATGGCTACACCTTC. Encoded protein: CASSQTGGVYYGYTF.

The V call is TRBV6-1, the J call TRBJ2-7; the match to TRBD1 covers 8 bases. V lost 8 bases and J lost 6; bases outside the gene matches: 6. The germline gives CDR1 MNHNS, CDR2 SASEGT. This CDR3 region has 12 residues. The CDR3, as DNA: TGTGCCAGCCGAGGACAGGGTGCCGAGCAGTACTTC. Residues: CASRGQGAEQYF.

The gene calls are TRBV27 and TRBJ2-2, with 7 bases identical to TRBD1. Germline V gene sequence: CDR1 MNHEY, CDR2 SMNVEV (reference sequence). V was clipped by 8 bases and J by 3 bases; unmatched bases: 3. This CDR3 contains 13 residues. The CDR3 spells CASSGQYTGELFF. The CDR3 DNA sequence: TGTGCCAGCTCGGGACAGTACACCGGGGAGCTGTTTTTT.

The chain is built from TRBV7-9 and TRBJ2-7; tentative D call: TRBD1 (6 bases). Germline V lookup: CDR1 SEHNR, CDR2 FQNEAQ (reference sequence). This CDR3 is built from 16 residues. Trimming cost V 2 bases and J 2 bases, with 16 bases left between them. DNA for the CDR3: TGTGCCAGCAGCTTACCCCCCACAGGGACCCCCTACGAGCAGTACTTC. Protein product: CASSLPPTGTPYEQYF.

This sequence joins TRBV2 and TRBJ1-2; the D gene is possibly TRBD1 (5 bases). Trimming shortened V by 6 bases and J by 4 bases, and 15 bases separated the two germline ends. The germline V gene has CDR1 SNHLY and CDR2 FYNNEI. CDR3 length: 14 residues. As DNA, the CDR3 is TGTGCCAGCAGCTCTGGGGGGAGGGCCTATGGCTACACCTTC. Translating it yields CASSSGGRAYGYTF.

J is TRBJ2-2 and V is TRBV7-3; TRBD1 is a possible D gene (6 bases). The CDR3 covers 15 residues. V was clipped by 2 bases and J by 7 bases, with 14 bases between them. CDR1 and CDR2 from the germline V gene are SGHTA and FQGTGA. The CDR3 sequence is CASSLFSGESGELFF. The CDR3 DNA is TGTGCCAGCAGCTTATTCTCAGGGGAGAGCGGGGAGCTGTTTTTT.

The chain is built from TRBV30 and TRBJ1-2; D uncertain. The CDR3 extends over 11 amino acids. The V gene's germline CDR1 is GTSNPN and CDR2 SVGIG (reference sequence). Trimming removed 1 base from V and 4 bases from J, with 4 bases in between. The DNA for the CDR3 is TGTGCCTGGAGTGCGTCCTATGGCTACACCTTC. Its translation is CAWSASYGYTF. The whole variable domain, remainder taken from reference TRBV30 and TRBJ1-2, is SQTIHQWPATLVQPVGSPLSLECTVEGTSNPNLYWYRQAAGRGLQLLFYSVGIGQISSEVPQNLSASRPQDRQFILSSKKLLLSDSGFYLCAWSASYGYTFGSGTRLTVV.

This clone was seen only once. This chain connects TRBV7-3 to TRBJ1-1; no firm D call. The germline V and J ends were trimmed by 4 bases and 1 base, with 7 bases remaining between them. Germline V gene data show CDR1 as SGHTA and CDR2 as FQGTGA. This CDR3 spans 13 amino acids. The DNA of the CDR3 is TGTGCCAGCAGCTCGGGGTGGAACACTGAAGCTTTCTTT. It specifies CASSSGWNTEAFF. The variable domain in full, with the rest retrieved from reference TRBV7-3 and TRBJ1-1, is GAGVSQTPSNKVTEKGKYVELRCDPISGHTALYWYRQSLGQGPEFLIYFQGTGAADDSGLPNDRFFAVRPEGSVSTLKIQRTERGDSAVYLCASSSGWNTEAFFGQGTRLTVV.

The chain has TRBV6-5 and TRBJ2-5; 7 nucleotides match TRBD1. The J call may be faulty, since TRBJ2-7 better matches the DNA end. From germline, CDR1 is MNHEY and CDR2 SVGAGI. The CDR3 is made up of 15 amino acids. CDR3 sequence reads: CASSYSRRGSYEQYF. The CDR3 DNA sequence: TGTGCCAGCAGTTACTCCCGCAGGGGGTCCTACGAGCAGTACTTC.

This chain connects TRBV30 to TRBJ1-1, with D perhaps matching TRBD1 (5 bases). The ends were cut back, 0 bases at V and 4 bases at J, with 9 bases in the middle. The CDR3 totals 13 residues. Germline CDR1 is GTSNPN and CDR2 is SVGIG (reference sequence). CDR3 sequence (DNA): TGTGCCTGGAGTGTGGGGGAGGGCACTGAAGCTTTCTTT. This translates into CAWSVGEGTEAFF.

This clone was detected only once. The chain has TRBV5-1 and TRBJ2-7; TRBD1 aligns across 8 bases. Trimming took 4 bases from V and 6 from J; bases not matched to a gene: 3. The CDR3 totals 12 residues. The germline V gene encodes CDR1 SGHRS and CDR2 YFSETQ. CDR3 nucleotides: TGCGCCAGCAGCACAGACAGGGGCGAGCAGTACTTC. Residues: CASSTDRGEQYF.

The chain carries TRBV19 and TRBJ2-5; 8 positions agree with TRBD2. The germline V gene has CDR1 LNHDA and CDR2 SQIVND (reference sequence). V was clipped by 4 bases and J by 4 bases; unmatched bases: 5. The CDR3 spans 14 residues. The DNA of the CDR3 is TGTGCCAGTAGTAATACCGGGACTAGAGAGACCCAGTACTTC. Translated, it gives CASSNTGTRETQYF.

The CDR3 DNA reads TGTGCCAGCAGTCAAAATTACGGCCCGGGACTAGCGGGGGGGTTAGCCAAAAACATTCAGTACTTC. Translation gives CASSQNYGPGLAGGLAKNIQYF. This rearrangement joins TRBV4-2 to TRBJ2-4, with 16 bases lining up with TRBD2. The CDR3 length is 22 residues. V lost 6 bases to trimming and J lost 0 bases; unmatched junction nucleotides: 17. Germline V lookup: CDR1 LGHNA, CDR2 YNFKEQ.

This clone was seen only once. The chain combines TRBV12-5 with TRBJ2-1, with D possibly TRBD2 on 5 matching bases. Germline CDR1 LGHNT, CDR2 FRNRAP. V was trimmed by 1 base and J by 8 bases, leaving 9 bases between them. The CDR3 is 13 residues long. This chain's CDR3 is CASGLGGNDEQFF. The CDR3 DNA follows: TGTGCTAGTGGTTTGGGAGGGAACGATGAGCAGTTCTTC.

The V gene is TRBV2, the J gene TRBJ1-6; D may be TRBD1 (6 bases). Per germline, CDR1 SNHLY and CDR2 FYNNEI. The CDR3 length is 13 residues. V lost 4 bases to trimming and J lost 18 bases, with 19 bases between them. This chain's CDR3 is CASSVSKTGPNHF. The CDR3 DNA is TGTGCCAGCAGTGTTTCGAAGACAGGCCCGAACCACTTT.

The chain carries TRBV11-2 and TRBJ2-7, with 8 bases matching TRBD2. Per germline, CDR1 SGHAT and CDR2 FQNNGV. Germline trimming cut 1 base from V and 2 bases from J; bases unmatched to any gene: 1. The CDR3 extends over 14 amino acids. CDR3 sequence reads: CASSLAGGPYEQYF. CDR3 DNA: TGTGCCAGCAGCTTAGCGGGGGGGCCCTACGAGCAGTACTTC. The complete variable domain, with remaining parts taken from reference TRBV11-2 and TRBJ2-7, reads EAGVAQSPRYKIIEKRQSVAFWCNPISGHATLYWYQQILGQGPKLLIQFQNNGVVDDSQLPKDRFSAERLKGVDSTLKIQPAKLEDSAVYLCASSLAGGPYEQYFGPGTRLTVT.

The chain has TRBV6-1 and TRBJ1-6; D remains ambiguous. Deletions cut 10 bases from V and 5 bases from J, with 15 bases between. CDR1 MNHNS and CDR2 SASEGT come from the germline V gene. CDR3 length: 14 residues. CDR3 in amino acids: CATNIDGDNSPLHF. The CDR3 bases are TGTGCCACCAATATCGACGGAGATAATTCACCCCTCCACTTT.

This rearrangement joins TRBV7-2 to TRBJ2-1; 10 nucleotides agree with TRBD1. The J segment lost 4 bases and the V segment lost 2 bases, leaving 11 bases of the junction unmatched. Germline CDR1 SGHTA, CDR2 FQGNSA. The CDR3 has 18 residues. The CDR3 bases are TGTGCCAGCAGCTTATTGGGGGACAGGGGATCACTTTACAATGAGCAGTTCTTC. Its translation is CASSLLGDRGSLYNEQFF.

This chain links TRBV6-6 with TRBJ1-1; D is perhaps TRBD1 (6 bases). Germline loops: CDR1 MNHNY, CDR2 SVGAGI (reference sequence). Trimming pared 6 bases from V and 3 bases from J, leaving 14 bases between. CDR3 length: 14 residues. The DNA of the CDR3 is TGTGCCAGCAGCCGAGGACAGTCGGACACTGAAGCTTTCTTT. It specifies CASSRGQSDTEAFF.

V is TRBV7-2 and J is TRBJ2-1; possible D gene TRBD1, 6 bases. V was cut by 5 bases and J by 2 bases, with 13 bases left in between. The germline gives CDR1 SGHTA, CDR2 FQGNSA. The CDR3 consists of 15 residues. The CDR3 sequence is CASSGGSTAYNEQFF. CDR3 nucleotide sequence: TGTGCCAGCAGCGGGGGCTCCACGGCCTACAATGAGCAGTTCTTC. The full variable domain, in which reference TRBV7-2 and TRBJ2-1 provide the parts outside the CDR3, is GAGVSQSPSNKVTEKGKDVELRCDPISGHTALYWYRQSLGQGLEFLIYFQGNSAPDKSGLPSDRFSAERTGGSVSTLTIQRTQQEDSAVYLCASSGGSTAYNEQFFGPGTRLTVL.

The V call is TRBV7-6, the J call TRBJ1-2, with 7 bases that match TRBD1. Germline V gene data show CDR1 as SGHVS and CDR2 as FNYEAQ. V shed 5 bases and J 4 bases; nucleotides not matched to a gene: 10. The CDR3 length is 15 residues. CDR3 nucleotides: TGTGCCAGCAGCCCTAACCCGGGGACAGTCTATGGCTACACCTTC. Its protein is CASSPNPGTVYGYTF. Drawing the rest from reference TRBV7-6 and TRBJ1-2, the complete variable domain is GAGVSQSPRYKVTKRGQDVALRCDPISGHVSLYWYRQALGQGPEFLTYFNYEAQQDKSGLPNDRFSAERPEGSISTLTIQRTEQRDSAMYRCASSPNPGTVYGYTFGSGTRLTVV.

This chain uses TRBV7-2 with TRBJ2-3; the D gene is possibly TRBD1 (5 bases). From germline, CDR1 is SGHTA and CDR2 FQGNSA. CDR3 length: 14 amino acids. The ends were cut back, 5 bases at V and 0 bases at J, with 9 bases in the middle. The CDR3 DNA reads TGTGCCAGCAGCCTTCGACAGAGCACAGATACGCAGTATTTT. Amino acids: CASSLRQSTDTQYF. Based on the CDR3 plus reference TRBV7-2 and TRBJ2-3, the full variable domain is GAGVSQSPSNKVTEKGKDVELRCDPISGHTALYWYRQSLGQGLEFLIYFQGNSAPDKSGLPSDRFSAERTGGSVSTLTIQRTQQEDSAVYLCASSLRQSTDTQYFGPGTRLTVL.